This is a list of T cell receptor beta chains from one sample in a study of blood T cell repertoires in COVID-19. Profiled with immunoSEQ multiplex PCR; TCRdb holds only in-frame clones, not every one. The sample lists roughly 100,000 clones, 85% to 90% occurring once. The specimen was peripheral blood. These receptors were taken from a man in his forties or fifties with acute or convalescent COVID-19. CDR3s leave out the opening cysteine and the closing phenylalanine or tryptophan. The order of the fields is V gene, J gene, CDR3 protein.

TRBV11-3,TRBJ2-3,ASSRSLAPLDTQY
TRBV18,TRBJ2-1,ASSPPRDEQF
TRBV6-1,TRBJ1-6,ASSELQGGNSPLH
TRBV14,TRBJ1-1,ASSQRGGRRGTEAF
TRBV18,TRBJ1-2,ASSPRGQISTNYGYT
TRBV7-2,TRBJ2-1,ASSSAGTGVYNEQF
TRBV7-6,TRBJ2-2,ATKAGGYSGELF
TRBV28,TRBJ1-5,ASSLGGPNQPQH
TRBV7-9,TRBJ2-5,ASSLVLAAKETQY
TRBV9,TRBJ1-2,ASSPQGPSHGYT
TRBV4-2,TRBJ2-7,ASSQLAGGRGEQY
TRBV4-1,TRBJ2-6,ASSQWGLGANVLT
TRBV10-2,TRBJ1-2,ASSAAAGGKDYGYT
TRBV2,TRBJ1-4,ASQGGEKLF
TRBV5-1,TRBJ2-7,ASSPPGLAGGRRQY
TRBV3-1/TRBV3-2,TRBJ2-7,ASSRGLTYEQY
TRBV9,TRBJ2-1,ASSVDLEGGNEQF
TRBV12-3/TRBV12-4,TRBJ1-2,ASSFKRNYGYT
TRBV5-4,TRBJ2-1,ASSLRLAGGNEQF
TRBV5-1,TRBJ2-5,ASRVGGTGGEETQY
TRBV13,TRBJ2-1,ASSPKGQGINNEQF
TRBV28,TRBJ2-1,ASSSPFGAGGNNEQF
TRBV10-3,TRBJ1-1,ATKDRTNTEAF
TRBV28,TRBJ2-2,ASSPAGTSTGELF
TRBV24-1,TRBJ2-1,ATSDLGGGYNEQF
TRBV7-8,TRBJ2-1,ASRPTSGINNEQF
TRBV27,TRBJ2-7,ASTKTGTSRTEQY
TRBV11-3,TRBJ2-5,ASSSQGVRTGRETQY
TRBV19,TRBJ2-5,ASSRGTGVTRETQY
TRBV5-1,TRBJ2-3,ASSLEGVADTQY
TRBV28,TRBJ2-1,ASNRAGAHSYNEQF